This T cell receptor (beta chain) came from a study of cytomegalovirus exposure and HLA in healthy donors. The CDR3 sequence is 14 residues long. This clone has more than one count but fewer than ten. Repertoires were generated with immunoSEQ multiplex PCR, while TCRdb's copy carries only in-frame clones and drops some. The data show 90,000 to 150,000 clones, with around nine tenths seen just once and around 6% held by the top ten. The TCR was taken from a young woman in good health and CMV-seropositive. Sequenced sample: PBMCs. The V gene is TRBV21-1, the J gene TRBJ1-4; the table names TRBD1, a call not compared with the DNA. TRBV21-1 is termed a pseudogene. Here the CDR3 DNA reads TGTGCCAGCAGCAAACTCCCTAGGGGTGAAAAACTGTTTTTT. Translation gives CASSKLPRGEKLFF.